A single sample gave rise to the 5 T cell receptor beta chains below, sequenced in a study of blood T cell repertoires in COVID-19. Measured with immunoSEQ multiplex PCR; TCRdb has only the in-frame clones, and not every one. The table lists tens of thousands of clones, about three quarters of them singletons. Specimen: peripheral blood. Receptors were obtained from a man aged 25 to 45 with COVID-19, enrolled during active disease.

The J gene is TRBJ1-6, the V gene TRBV10-3; D is possibly TRBD1 (5 bases). The CDR3 has 14 residues. Trimming removed 4 bases at V and 5 bases at J, with 9 bases between. Germline values: CDR1 ENHRY, CDR2 SYGVKD. CDR3 DNA: TGTGCCATCAGTGGTGTAGGGGATAATTCACCCCTCCACTTT. Translation gives CAISGVGDNSPLHF.

This clone is a singleton in its sample. J is TRBJ1-2 and V is TRBV12-5; TRBD1 agrees at 9 bases. V gave up 11 bases and J gave up 4 bases; unmatched junction bases: 17. The CDR3 totals 16 residues. CDR1 is LGHNT and CDR2 is FRNRAP in the germline V gene. DNA of the CDR3: TGTGCTGTCGCAGGCAATCCGACAGGGGGTATCTATGGCTACACCTTC. Protein: CAVAGNPTGGIYGYTF.

The chain couples TRBV28 to TRBJ1-5; tentatively, D is TRBD1 (5 bases). Trimming shortened V by 9 bases and J by 0 bases, and 18 bases separated the two germline ends. CDR3 length: 16 amino acids. The germline V gene has CDR1 MDHEN and CDR2 SYDVKM. The CDR3 loop is CASRTAKTASNQPQHF. CDR3 coding DNA: TGTGCCAGTAGGACGGCAAAGACAGCTAGCAATCAGCCCCAGCATTTT.

This clone was seen repeatedly, ten times or more. This chain connects TRBV19 to TRBJ1-5, with TRBD1 identical over 7 bases. V dropped 5 bases and J dropped 4; count of bases not matched to a gene: 8. There are 15 residues in the CDR3. Germline V CDR1 and CDR2: LNHDA, SQIVND (reference sequence). DNA for the CDR3: TGTGCCAGTAGTTCTAGGGGGCCCGGGAATCAGCCCCAGCATTTT. Residues: CASSSRGPGNQPQHF.

This chain uses TRBV27 with TRBJ2-1; TRBD2 matches at 9 bases. V shed 6 bases and J 10 bases; nucleotides not matched to a gene: 10. The V gene's germline CDR1 is MNHEY and CDR2 SMNVEV (reference sequence). This CDR3 contains 14 residues. The CDR3 loop is CASRTGASGAEQFF. In DNA, the CDR3 is TGTGCCAGCAGAACTGGGGCTAGCGGGGCGGAGCAGTTCTTC.